This entry lists 12 T cell receptor beta chains sequenced from one sample in a study of blood T cell repertoires in COVID-19. Sequencing was performed with immunoSEQ multiplex PCR; in TCRdb, only in-frame clones are kept and a portion is missing. The table lists about 350,000 clones, over 75% of them singletons. Sample: PBMCs or T cells enriched from blood (not recorded which). These receptors originate from a woman in her thirties who had recovered from COVID-19.

The chain joins TRBV6-5 to TRBJ1-1; D is undetermined. V lost 6 bases, J lost 0 bases, and 8 bases lay in between. This CDR3 region has 13 residues. The germline CDR1 and CDR2 sequences are MNHEY and SVGAGI. CDR3 DNA sequence: TGTGCCAGCAGGGAGGGCCTGAACACTGAAGCTTTCTTT. Amino acid sequence: CASREGLNTEAFF.

This chain uses TRBV7-3 with TRBJ1-2, with 8 bases aligning to TRBD1. Trimming removed 0 bases from V and 8 bases from J; junction bases left unmatched: 5. Germline V gene lookup returns CDR1 SGHTA and CDR2 FQGTGA. This CDR3 spans 14 amino acids. The CDR3 here is CASSLTDRGEGYTF. The CDR3 DNA sequence: TGTGCCAGCAGCTTAACCGACAGGGGAGAGGGCTACACCTTC.

The chain combines TRBV5-1 with TRBJ2-3; 8 bases agree with TRBD1. The germline V gene has CDR1 SGHRS and CDR2 YFSETQ. The length of the CDR3 is 15 residues. J lost 6 bases, V lost 5 bases, and 11 bases had no gene match. The CDR3 sequence: CASSARQGPGDTQYF. CDR3 DNA sequence: TGCGCCAGCAGTGCACGACAGGGGCCAGGGGATACGCAGTATTTT. Full variable domain (rest looked up from reference TRBV5-1 and TRBJ2-3): KAGVTQTPRYLIKTRGQQVTLSCSPISGHRSVSWYQQTPGQGLQFLFEYFSETQRNKGNFPGRFSGRQFSNSRSEMNVSTLELGDSALYLCASSARQGPGDTQYFGPGTRLTVL.

The rearrangement links TRBV19 to TRBJ1-2, with TRBD1 matching 8 bases. V lost 5 bases, J lost 3 bases, and 8 bases stayed unmatched. The CDR3 loop spans 15 amino acids. Germline CDR1 LNHDA, CDR2 SQIVND (reference sequence). CDR3 loop: CASSPHGQGDYGYTF. The CDR3 region has the DNA TGTGCCAGTAGTCCCCATGGACAGGGTGACTATGGCTACACCTTC.

J is TRBJ2-1 and V is TRBV5-6, with a weak D call TRBD2 (5 bases). The CDR3 consists of 14 residues. The V and J ends lost 4 bases and 5 bases respectively, with 13 bases between them. Per germline, CDR1 SGHDT and CDR2 YYEEEE. DNA of the CDR3: TGTGCCAGCAGCAGACCGACTACCAACAATGAGCAGTTCTTC. The encoded protein is CASSRPTTNNEQFF. Looking up the rest from reference TRBV5-6 and TRBJ2-1 gives the full variable domain: DAGVTQSPTHLIKTRGQQVTLRCSPKSGHDTVSWYQQALGQGPQFIFQYYEEEERQRGNFPDRFSGHQFPNYSSELNVNALLLGDSALYLCASSRPTTNNEQFFGPGTRLTVL.

This chain connects TRBV7-2 to TRBJ1-5, with D unresolved. Deletions cut 0 bases from V and 2 bases from J, with 11 bases between. Germline assignment: CDR1 SGHTA and CDR2 FQGNSA. This CDR3 contains 16 residues. The CDR3 nucleotides read TGTGCCAGCAGCTTAGCTTGGGGAGGTGGCAATCAGCCCCAGCATTTT. This translates into CASSLAWGGGNQPQHF.

The chain is built from TRBV9 and TRBJ2-3, with 11 nucleotides matching TRBD2. From germline, CDR1 is SGDLS and CDR2 YYNGEE. This CDR3 contains 18 residues. The V segment lost 2 bases and the J segment 2 bases; nucleotides outside the gene matches: 10. The CDR3, as DNA: TGTGCCAGCAGCGTTCCGAGAACTAGCGGGGGTCTCACAGATACGCAGTATTTT. As protein: CASSVPRTSGGLTDTQYF.

This clone occurred once. The rearrangement links TRBV29-1 to TRBJ2-7; a weak D match, TRBD2 (6 bases). Germline lookup yields CDR1 SQVTM and CDR2 ANQGSEA. V was cut by 4 bases and J by 4 bases, with 23 bases left in between. The CDR3 contains 16 residues. Here the CDR3 reads CSVVGGEAGSLYEQYF. The CDR3 DNA reads TGCAGCGTTGTCGGCGGGGAGGCCGGATCCTTATACGAGCAGTACTTC.

The chain links TRBV4-2 to TRBJ1-6, with TRBD1 as a possible D gene (5 bases). Trimming took 0 bases from V and 10 from J, leaving 16 bases between them. Germline V gene sequence: CDR1 LGHNA, CDR2 YNFKEQ. CDR3 length: 16 amino acids. The CDR3 here is CASSQDRRGSKSPLHF. The CDR3 coding sequence is TGTGCCAGCAGCCAAGATCGGCGGGGGTCTAAGTCACCCCTCCACTTT.

This clone appeared once. The gene calls are TRBV6-4 and TRBJ1-3; D possibly corresponds to TRBD1 (6 bases). V was cut by 0 bases and J by 0 bases, with 12 bases left in between. CDR3 length: 17 residues. Per germline, CDR1 MRHNA and CDR2 SNTAGT. The CDR3 DNA is TGTGCCAGCAGTGACTCGAAGGCCAGGGGCTCTGGAAACACCATATATTTT. It encodes CASSDSKARGSGNTIYF.

This chain joins TRBV27 and TRBJ2-7; D is perhaps TRBD1 (6 bases). There are 12 residues in the CDR3. CDR1 and CDR2 from the germline V gene are MNHEY and SMNVEV (reference sequence). V lost 4 bases and J lost 4, with 8 bases in between. CDR3 region: CASSSTGYEQYF. The CDR3 nucleotides read TGTGCCAGCAGTTCCACAGGGTACGAGCAGTACTTC.

The rearrangement uses TRBV9 and TRBJ1-1; D may be TRBD1 (5 bases). There are 17 residues in the CDR3. V was shortened by 4 bases and J by 1 base, with 20 bases between the two germline ends. Germline assignment: CDR1 SGDLS and CDR2 YYNGEE. In nucleotides, the CDR3 is TGTGCCAGCAGCCCAAGCGGGGCGGGGTCAGGGAACACTGAAGCTTTCTTT. Translating it yields CASSPSGAGSGNTEAFF.